These T cell receptor beta chains were read from a single sample in a study of CD8 T cells in ankylosing spondylitis. Using its own MiXCR run on the 5' RACE reads, TCRdb lists one record per CDR3 protein. The repertoire has 700,000 to 1,000,000 distinct CDR3 sequences, approximately 12% of them found once; the top ten carry 0.51%. Sample: blood, either unsorted or a sorted T cell fraction (not recorded which). These receptors originate from a male donor with ankylosing spondylitis. CDR3s include the opening cysteine and the closing phenylalanine or tryptophan. A D gene is named only where the DNA matches it firmly. Not every row has a clone size; where given, it reads once, few, many or a size class.

length,D,V,J,size,DNA,CDR3
13,-,TRBV10-3,TRBJ1-1,many,TGTGCCATCAGTGTATCGGTGAACACTGAAGCTTTCTTT,CAISVSVNTEAFF
11,TRBD1,TRBV6-1,TRBJ2-7,-,TGTGCCAGCAGTTCCACAACAGGGGTCTTCTTC,CASSSTTGVFF
15,TRBD2,TRBV9,TRBJ2-1,many,TGTGCCAGCAGCCCCCTCCCTAGCGGAAGGGGTGAGCAGTTCTTC,CASSPLPSGRGEQFF
13,-,TRBV5-1,TRBJ2-1,few,TGCGCCAGCAGCTTGATGTTCAACAATGAGCAGTTCTTC,CASSLMFNNEQFF
14,-,TRBV5-1,TRBJ2-3,few,TGCGCCAGCAGCTTGTTCCAGAGCACAGATACGCAGTATTTT,CASSLFQSTDTQYF
15,TRBD1,TRBV5-1,TRBJ1-1,few,TGCGCCAGCAGCTTGGATGGGACAGGGGACACTGAAGCTTTCTTT,CASSLDGTGDTEAFF
13,-,TRBV4-2,TRBJ2-2,many,TGTGCCAGCAGCCTTCTAGGACCCGGGGAGCTGTTTTTT,CASSLLGPGELFF
14,TRBD2,TRBV12-3/TRBV12-4,TRBJ2-1,many,TGTGCCAGCAGCTTCCTAGCGGGGTACAATGAGCAGTTCTTC,CASSFLAGYNEQFF
20,TRBD2,TRBV28,TRBJ2-1,many,TGTGCCAGCAGTAACCGATCTGGGACTAGCGGGAGAAGGTCCTACAATGAGCAGTTCTTC,CASSNRSGTSGRRSYNEQFF
13,-,TRBV20-1,TRBJ2-7,few,TGCAGTGCTAGAGATATATGGGGCTACGAGCAGTACTTC,CSARDIWGYEQYF
17,-,TRBV16,TRBJ1-5,few,TGTGCCAGCACCGGACTCGCGCGCTCGGGGGCGAATCAGCCCCAGCATTTT,CASTGLARSGANQPQHF
15,-,TRBV7-2,TRBJ2-7,few,TGTGCCAGCAGACGGACAGCCGGAGGGACCTACGAGCAGTACTTC,CASRRTAGGTYEQYF
15,-,TRBV27,TRBJ2-3,-,TGTGCCAGCAGTACGCACAGGGAGGGCACAGATACGCAGTATTTT,CASSTHREGTDTQYF
16,-,TRBV29-1,TRBJ2-2,-,TGCAGCGTTGACTATCTGGACCGAACGAACACCGGGGAGCTGTTTTTT,CSVDYLDRTNTGELFF
15,-,TRBV15,TRBJ2-6,-,TGTGCCACCAGCTATAGGTCAGCTGGGGCCAACGTCCTGACTTTC,CATSYRSAGANVLTF
12,-,TRBV30,TRBJ1-2,-,TGTGCCTGGAGTCCTCTAGGCTATGGCTACACCTTC,CAWSPLGYGYTF
15,-,TRBV12-3/TRBV12-4,TRBJ1-1,few,TGTGCCAGCAGTCTACTCCGTAGTAGGGACACTGAAGCTTTCTTT,CASSLLRSRDTEAFF
19,TRBD2,TRBV28,TRBJ2-5,-,TGTGCCAGCAGGAATCCCCCCGGACTAGCGGGAGGGCCGGATGTGACCCAGTACTTC,CASRNPPGLAGGPDVTQYF
16,-,TRBV12-3/TRBV12-4,TRBJ1-5,few,TGTGCCAGCAGTCAATCGGGACTTCTCCGTGGTCAGCCCCAGCATTTT,CASSQSGLLRGQPQHF
15,-,TRBV14,TRBJ2-7,few,TGTGCCAGCAGCCAACCCGGCCCCCTTTCTCCCAAGCAGTACTTC,CASSQPGPLSPKQYF
15,-,TRBV18,TRBJ2-1,few,TGTGCCAGCTCACCACTTGGGGGACGTCACAATGAGCAGTTCTTC,CASSPLGGRHNEQFF
14,-,TRBV6-5,TRBJ1-1,-,TGTGCCAGCAGTTACTCATCGGCGCCAAAAGAAGCTTTCTTT,CASSYSSAPKEAFF
14,-,TRBV20-1,TRBJ2-5,few,TGCAGTGCTAGTCTATCGGGCCTACAAGAGACCCAGTACTTC,CSASLSGLQETQYF
15,-,TRBV5-1,TRBJ2-1,-,TGCGCCAGCAGCTTGGAAACAGGGATCTACAATGAGCAGTTCTTC,CASSLETGIYNEQFF
15,-,TRBV7-2,TRBJ2-3,-,TGTGCCAGCAGCCCCCGGACGGGGAGCACAGATACGCAGTATTTT,CASSPRTGSTDTQYF
12,-,TRBV20-1,TRBJ2-7,many,TGCAGTGCTAGAGCTCCGGGCTACGAGCAGTACTTC,CSARAPGYEQYF
14,-,TRBV24-1,TRBJ2-1,-,TGTGCCACCAGTGACCCGGGACACTACAATGAGCAGTTCTTC,CATSDPGHYNEQFF
13,-,TRBV7-8,TRBJ1-4,few,TGTGCCAGCAGCACGGATCCAGACGAAAAACTGTTTTTT,CASSTDPDEKLFF
15,TRBD1,TRBV27,TRBJ1-1,-,TGTGCCAGCAGCTTCGGGACAGGGGAAGGCACTGAAGCTTTCTTT,CASSFGTGEGTEAFF
11,-,TRBV7-2,TRBJ2-1,-,TGTGCCAGCAGCAGTGGGACCCCCGGGTTCTTC,CASSSGTPGFF